This section outlines one T cell receptor beta chain sequence together with its context. Its antigen remains unknown. The sample is drawn from a study of OX40 agonist ivuxolimab in advanced cancers. The overall study: Those enrolled were 80% to 85% male, with a mean age of roughly 62 years and ages from about 20 to 90. Partial responses were recorded for three patients, including one with hepatocellular carcinoma and two with cutaneous melanoma. Study-wide results and limits: Doses of 0.1 to 3.0 mg/kg were accompanied by clonal expansion of CD4+ and CD8+ blood T cells by week 6.

Sequencing was performed with immunoSEQ multiplex PCR; in TCRdb, only in-frame clones are kept and a portion is missing. The sample lists 50,000 or so clones, 81% occurring once. Germline CDR1 reads MDHEN; CDR2 reads SYDVKM. CDR3 size: 14 residues. The V segment lost 4 bases and the J segment 8 bases; nucleotides outside the gene matches: 6. This receptor was taken from an adult with an advanced solid tumor such as melanoma, head and neck, liver or kidney cancer. Sample: CD4+ or CD8+ T cells sorted from blood, taken in a trial of the OX40 agonist ivuxolimab. The gene calls are TRBV28 and TRBJ1-2; 11 nucleotides line up with TRBD1. The CDR3 here is CASSSWDRGGGYTF. In DNA form, the CDR3 reads TGTGCCAGCAGTTCATGGGACAGGGGGGGAGGCTACACCTTC.